One sample yielded the 30 T cell receptor beta chains listed below, sequenced in a study of cytomegalovirus exposure and HLA in healthy donors. The PCR employed 60 Vbeta primers together with 13 Jbeta primers. TCRdb's table, derived via immunoSEQ multiplex PCR, lists solely in-frame clones and lacks some. This table has about 130,000 clones, around two thirds appearing once. Sequenced material: PBMCs. These receptors originate from a man younger than 35 in good health and CMV-seropositive.

The gene calls are TRBV2 and TRBJ2-5; D not resolved. Germline lookup yields CDR1 SNHLY and CDR2 FYNNEI. The CDR3 extends over 13 amino acids. V lost 1 base, J lost 5 bases, and 8 bases lay in between. The CDR3 protein is CASSEEVRETQYF. The CDR3 DNA reads as TGTGCCAGCAGTGAAGAGGTGAGGGAGACCCAGTACTTC.

The chain combines TRBV28 with TRBJ2-7; TRBD2 matches at 7 bases. Germline V gives CDR1 MDHEN, CDR2 SYDVKM. This CDR3 contains 15 residues. The trim removed 6 bases at V and 0 bases at J, leaving 8 bases unmatched. The CDR3 reads CASRLGGSSSYEQYF. The CDR3 bases are TGTGCCAGCAGGCTTGGCGGGAGCAGCTCCTACGAGCAGTACTTC.

This chain joins TRBV14 and TRBJ1-5; D is unclear. Germline V gene data show CDR1 as SGHDN and CDR2 as FVKESK. The CDR3 is 13 amino acids. V gave up 0 bases and J gave up 4 bases, with 4 bases separating them. The CDR3 is CASSQDLNQPQHF. CDR3 bases: TGTGCCAGCAGCCAAGATCTAAATCAGCCCCAGCATTTT. The full variable domain, with the rest looked up from reference TRBV14 and TRBJ1-5, is EAGVTQFPSHSVIEKGQTVTLRCDPISGHDNLYWYRRVMGKEIKFLLHFVKESKQDESGMPNNRFLAERTGGTYSTLKVQPAELEDSGVYFCASSQDLNQPQHFGDGTRLSIL.

This clone was seen only a few times. The V and J genes are TRBV30 and TRBJ2-3; tentatively, D is TRBD1 (7 bases). The germline V gene encodes CDR1 GTSNPN and CDR2 SVGIG (reference sequence). CDR3 length equals 13 residues. Trimming took 1 base from V and 6 from J, leaving 11 bases between them. This chain's CDR3 is CAWSGTGGDTQYF. The CDR3 nucleotides are TGTGCCTGGAGTGGGACAGGAGGGGATACGCAGTATTTT.

The V and J genes are TRBV19 and TRBJ2-2; no firm D call. The CDR3 is 15 residues long. V was cut by 1 base and J by 0 bases, with 6 bases left in between. The germline V gene encodes CDR1 LNHDA and CDR2 SQIVND (reference sequence). CDR3 residues: CASSIGRTNTGELFF. In DNA, the CDR3 is TGTGCCAGTAGTATAGGCAGGACGAACACCGGGGAGCTGTTTTTT.

DNA for the CDR3: TGTGCCAGCAGCGGTCAGGGCTATCAGCCCCAGCATTTT. This encodes CASSGQGYQPQHF. V gene TRBV2 combines with J gene TRBJ1-5; a possible D gene is TRBD1 (5 bases). Per the germline V gene, CDR1 is SNHLY and CDR2 is FYNNEI. The length of the CDR3 is 13 residues. The germline V and J ends were trimmed by 6 bases and 5 bases, with 11 bases remaining between them.

The chain combines TRBV19 with TRBJ1-1; unclear D gene. The CDR3 contains 14 residues. The germline V and J ends were trimmed by 3 bases and 1 base, with 9 bases remaining between them. In germline, CDR1 is LNHDA, CDR2 SQIVND (reference sequence). The DNA for the CDR3 is TGTGCCAGTAGTATTTTACAGAGGAACACTGAAGCTTTCTTT. It yields the protein CASSILQRNTEAFF.

The V gene is TRBV7-3, the J gene TRBJ2-2; TRBD2 aligns across 10 bases. After removal of 6 bases from V and 7 bases from J, the junction contained 5 bases not matched to a gene. This CDR3 has 14 residues. Germline loops: CDR1 SGHTA, CDR2 FQGTGA. The CDR3 sequence: CASRGAGGFGELFF. CDR3 bases: TGTGCCAGCAGGGGAGCGGGAGGGTTCGGGGAGCTGTTTTTT.

This rearrangement joins TRBV7-2 to TRBJ1-1; perhaps TRBD1 as D (5 bases). V lost 1 base and J lost 4, with 13 bases in between. Germline-derived CDR1 and CDR2 are SGHTA and FQGNSA. The CDR3 is made up of 15 amino acids. In DNA form, the CDR3 reads TGTGCCAGCAGCTTAGGGGGGGGTCGACGCACTGAAGCTTTCTTT. Translated: CASSLGGGRRTEAFF.

V gene TRBV7-9 combines with J gene TRBJ2-1; TRBD1 might be the D (6 bases). V lost 5 bases and J 15 bases, leaving 17 bases between the germline ends. The V gene's germline CDR1 is SEHNR and CDR2 FQNEAQ (reference sequence). This CDR3 has 12 amino acids. CDR3 sequence: CASSEYELGGFF. The CDR3 DNA reads TGTGCCAGCAGCGAATATGAATTAGGGGGGTTCTTC. The full variable domain, in which reference TRBV7-9 and TRBJ2-1 provide the parts outside the CDR3, is DTGVSQNPRHKITKRGQNVTFRCDPISEHNRLYWYRQTLGQGPEFLTYFQNEAQLEKSRLLSDRFSAERPKGSFSTLEIQRTEQGDSAMYLCASSEYELGGFFGPGTRLTVL.

This rearrangement joins TRBV1 to TRBJ2-6; TRBD2, the D gene given by the table, was not confirmed from the DNA. TRBV1 is a documented pseudogene. This CDR3 has 21 amino acids. CDR3 sequence: CTSSQGLAGSPDASGANVLTF. The CDR3, as DNA: TGCACCAGCAGCCAAGGACTAGCGGGGTCTCCCGACGCCTCTGGGGCCAACGTCCTGACTTTC.

V is TRBV9 and J is TRBJ2-3; D is ambiguous. Germline V gene sequence: CDR1 SGDLS, CDR2 YYNGEE. V lost 4 bases to trimming and J lost 0 bases, with 9 bases between them. The CDR3 runs 14 residues. The CDR3 protein is CASSRPGSTDTQYF. DNA of the CDR3: TGTGCCAGCAGCAGGCCCGGGAGCACAGATACGCAGTATTTT. Full variable domain (rest looked up from reference TRBV9 and TRBJ2-3): DSGVTQTPKHLITATGQRVTLRCSPRSGDLSVYWYQQSLDQGLQFLIQYYNGEERAKGNILERFSAQQFPDLHSELNLSSLELGDSALYFCASSRPGSTDTQYFGPGTRLTVL.

The chain combines TRBV7-2 with TRBJ2-7; 11 bases are shared with TRBD2. Germline loops: CDR1 SGHTA, CDR2 FQGNSA. The V gene end was trimmed by 1 base and the J gene end by 4 bases; junction bases not matched to a gene: 3. This CDR3 spans 15 amino acids. The chain's CDR3 is CASSLEGLAAYEQYF. In nucleotides, the CDR3 is TGTGCCAGCAGCTTAGAGGGACTAGCGGCTTACGAGCAGTACTTC.

The rearrangement links TRBV27 to TRBJ1-4, with D maybe TRBD1 (5 bases). Germline V gene sequence: CDR1 MNHEY, CDR2 SMNVEV (reference sequence). V shed 7 bases and J shed 3 bases, with 15 bases lying between them. The length of the CDR3 is 15 residues. The CDR3 bases are TGTGCCAGCAAGTACACGCCGGGGGCTAATGAAAAACTGTTTTTT. As protein: CASKYTPGANEKLFF.

V and J are TRBV6-5 and TRBJ2-5, with TRBD1 matching over 7 bases. The better agreement between TRBJ2-7 and the DNA end casts doubt on the J call. Germline-derived CDR1 and CDR2 are MNHEY and SVGAGI. The length of the CDR3 is 16 residues. CDR3 protein: CASSYSTGTQGYEQYF. The CDR3 DNA reads TGTGCCAGCAGTTACTCGACCGGGACACAGGGGTACGAGCAGTACTTC.

This clone came up once. This rearrangement joins TRBV7-2 to TRBJ1-2; D perhaps matches TRBD1 (5 bases). Trimming cost V 5 bases and J 0 bases, with 13 bases left between them. The CDR3 is made up of 15 amino acids. Germline V gene sequence: CDR1 SGHTA, CDR2 FQGNSA. CDR3 loop: CASSPRTSSNYGYTF. CDR3 DNA: TGTGCCAGCAGCCCTAGGACAAGTTCTAACTATGGCTACACCTTC.

This clone was detected once. The CDR3 loop reads CASSIGAGLKTQYF. In DNA, the CDR3 is TGTGCCAGTAGTATAGGAGCAGGGTTGAAGACCCAGTACTTC. The rearrangement links TRBV19 to TRBJ2-5, with D tentatively TRBD1 (5 bases). Looked up from germline, CDR1 is LNHDA and CDR2 is SQIVND (reference sequence). The CDR3 length is 14 residues. V was cut by 1 base and J by 6 bases, with 12 bases left in between.

This chain uses TRBV19 with TRBJ1-4; TRBD1 matches at 7 bases. Germline V gene sequence: CDR1 LNHDA, CDR2 SQIVND (reference sequence). The CDR3 is made up of 15 amino acids. After removal of 2 bases from V and 6 bases from J, the junction contained 6 bases not matched to a gene. The CDR3 sequence: CASSITRDSDEKLFF. The CDR3 DNA reads as TGTGCCAGTAGTATAACCCGGGACAGCGATGAAAAACTGTTTTTT. Full variable domain (missing parts from reference TRBV19 and TRBJ1-4): DGGITQSPKYLFRKEGQNVTLSCEQNLNHDAMYWYRQDPGQGLRLIYYSQIVNDFQKGDIAEGYSVSREKKESFPLTVTSAQKNPTAFYLCASSITRDSDEKLFFGSGTQLSVL.

This clone was seen a handful of times. CDR3 sequence (DNA): TGCGCCAGCAGCCATTTAGACAGCCCTGAGACTGAAGCTTTCTTT. This codes for CASSHLDSPETEAFF. V and J are TRBV4-1 and TRBJ1-1; possibly TRBD1 for D (5 bases). The germline CDR1 and CDR2 sequences are MGHRA and YSYEKL. Trimming took off 3 bases at V and 5 bases at J, with 16 bases between the two ends. There are 15 residues in the CDR3.

The chain couples TRBV28 to TRBJ2-7; TRBD2 aligns across 13 bases. V lost 6 bases, J lost 0 bases, and 2 bases stayed unmatched. The CDR3 has 15 residues. The germline gives CDR1 MDHEN, CDR2 SYDVKM. CDR3 in amino acids: CASRRTSGSSYEQYF. The CDR3 nucleotides read TGTGCCAGCAGAAGGACTAGCGGGAGCTCCTACGAGCAGTACTTC. Full variable domain (remainder filled in from reference TRBV28 and TRBJ2-7): DVKVTQSSRYLVKRTGEKVFLECVQDMDHENMFWYRQDPGLGLRLIYFSYDVKMKEKGDIPEGYSVSREKKERFSLILESASTNQTSMYLCASRRTSGSSYEQYFGPGTRLTVT.

This clone was counted a few times. CDR3: CASSLAGTATEQYF. The CDR3 bases are TGCGCCAGCAGCTTGGCTGGGACAGCCACAGAGCAGTACTTC. This rearrangement joins TRBV5-1 to TRBJ2-7, with TRBD1 matching over 7 bases. The CDR3 is 14 amino acids. V shed 0 bases and J 7 bases; nucleotides not matched to a gene: 7. Germline loops: CDR1 SGHRS, CDR2 YFSETQ.

The rearrangement uses TRBV5-6 and TRBJ2-7; weak D call: TRBD1 (6 bases). V shed 2 bases and J shed 7 bases, with 10 bases lying between them. Germline CDR1 and CDR2: SGHDT and YYEEEE. The CDR3 length is 12 residues. The CDR3 DNA is TGTGCCAGCAGCTTACAGGGTCGGGAGCAGTACTTC. This gives the protein CASSLQGREQYF.

The chain is built from TRBV28 and TRBJ2-1; TRBD2 might be the D (5 bases). Germline CDR1 MDHEN, CDR2 SYDVKM. This CDR3 contains 12 residues. V lost 2 bases, J lost 9 bases, and 8 bases lay in between. CDR3 sequence: CASSLSTSEQFF. The DNA for the CDR3 is TGTGCCAGCAGTTTAAGCACTAGTGAGCAGTTCTTC.

This chain uses TRBV27 with TRBJ2-1; the match to TRBD2 covers 15 bases. Germline V CDR1 and CDR2: MNHEY, SMNVEV (reference sequence). The CDR3 is made up of 20 amino acids. The V segment lost 1 base and the J segment 0 bases; nucleotides outside the gene matches: 7. Here the CDR3 reads CASSLFPGLAGGSSYNEQFF. CDR3 nucleotide sequence: TGTGCCAGCAGTTTATTTCCGGGACTAGCGGGGGGCTCCTCCTACAATGAGCAGTTCTTC.

The V gene is TRBV28, the J gene TRBJ2-5, with 12 bases aligning to TRBD2. The CDR3 loop spans 15 amino acids. Germline CDR1 and CDR2: MDHEN and SYDVKM. V trimming: 5 bases; J trimming: 6 bases; junction bases outside the gene matches: 7. The CDR3 DNA reads TGTGCCAGCAGTCCCTGGACTAGCGGGGTAAAGACCCAGTACTTC. It yields the protein CASSPWTSGVKTQYF.

The table lists this clone with a few counts. The chain has TRBV27 and TRBJ2-7; D ambiguous. Germline CDR1 is MNHEY and CDR2 is SMNVEV (reference sequence). Trimming removed 3 bases at V and 12 bases at J, with 18 bases between. The CDR3 is 13 amino acids. CDR3 sequence: CASSFTDLNNPYF. CDR3 nucleotides: TGTGCCAGCAGTTTCACAGACCTTAATAACCCGTACTTC.

The chain recombines TRBV14 with TRBJ2-1; 9 bases fit TRBD2. CDR1 and CDR2 (germline): SGHDN, FVKESK. V was clipped by 4 bases and J by 10 bases; unmatched bases: 11. This CDR3 comprises 15 residues. DNA of the CDR3: TGTGCCAGCAGCCGCGTCAGCGGGGGGCGCGGAGAGCAGTTCTTC. It translates to CASSRVSGGRGEQFF.

The rearrangement joins TRBV18 to TRBJ1-2, with a possible D match to TRBD1 (6 bases). V was cut by 4 bases and J by 8 bases, with 14 bases left in between. Germline V lookup: CDR1 KGHSH, CDR2 LQKENI. This CDR3 has 13 residues. CDR3 residues: CASSRGRGEGYTF. CDR3 nucleotide sequence: TGTGCCAGCTCACGGGGCAGGGGAGAGGGCTACACCTTC.

V usage is TRBV5-1 and J usage is TRBJ2-1; TRBD2 matches 11 bases. Germline trimming cut 4 bases from V and 1 base from J; bases unmatched to any gene: 4. The CDR3 has 16 residues. Germline CDR1 reads SGHRS; CDR2 reads YFSETQ. CDR3 sequence (DNA): TGCGCCAGCAGCGGGCGGACTAGCGGGTCCTACAATGAGCAGTTCTTC. Its translation is CASSGRTSGSYNEQFF.

The V call is TRBV27, the J call TRBJ1-6; 8 bases agree with TRBD1. CDR1 and CDR2 from the germline V gene are MNHEY and SMNVEV (reference sequence). After removal of 6 bases from V and 9 bases from J, the junction contained 7 bases not matched to a gene. The CDR3 runs to 14 residues. This CDR3 is CASRFVTGASPLHF. The CDR3 bases are TGTGCCAGCAGGTTCGTGACAGGGGCTTCACCCCTCCACTTT.